The present T cell receptor beta chain was sequenced within a study of blood T cell repertoires in COVID-19 (dated by TCRdb to the early 2020s). About the full investigation: Samples from collaborators originated in the United States, Italy and Spain and spanned both the acute and convalescent phases of COVID-19. The material from the prospective study consisted of cDNA or gDNA derived from T cells, B-cell-depleted T cells, or PBMCs. Deeply sampled blood TCRbeta repertoires from subjects exposed to, actively infected with, or recovered from COVID-19 were included in the dataset. The repertoires were released in a freely available public database intended as a resource for research on the immune response to SARS-CoV-2. Samples were obtained from the ongoing ImmuneRACE study (first 160 participants) and from over 1,000 subjects provided by 6 global collaborators. The sample metadata nearly always contained a de-identified subject ID, COVID-19 status, age in years and sex. Where HLA class I and class II types were available, the types were taken from metadata supplied by the sample provider, not from assay-based typing. Study-level results and caveats: Clinical and demographic metadata were provided uncurated, with the amount varying by source and participant.

For this clone: Its cognate antigen has yet to be identified. No base quality information exists; no much larger clone differs at one position.

In the prospective study, participants were about 18 to 100 years old, resided in about two dozen geographic areas of the United States, and were enrolled through a virtual design. In the prospective study, cohorts were assigned on the basis of participant-reported clinical history obtained from a screening survey and a study questionnaire. Recovered participants in ImmuneRACE Cohort 3 were defined as having two consecutive negative NP/OP PCR tests, clearance from a healthcare professional, or resolution of symptoms. Mobile phlebotomists in the prospective study collected whole blood, serum and a nasopharyngeal or oropharyngeal swab from every participant. Participants in the prospective study had the option to provide additional blood draws and questionnaires over an approximately 2-month period. Blood samples from the prospective study were shipped frozen or at room temperature prior to DNA extraction.

TCRbeta CDR3 regions were amplified from genomic DNA using the immunoSEQ Assay, a bias-controlled multiplex PCR. The study's own analysis went as follows. Within the assay, amplification of reference gene primers was used to estimate how many nucleated cells each sample contained. To quantify the absolute abundance of each unique TCRbeta CDR3 rearrangement, sequence reads were collapsed and filtered. For each sample, productive Simpson clonality was calculated by taking the square root of Simpson's diversity index across productive rearrangements. The immuneACCESS repertoire file appears here via TCRdb, limited to in-frame rearrangements. These files lack a portion of the clones; in checked studies, under half of the deficit traces to unresolved V genes, and the cause of the others is not known. V, J and clone size are taken as reported in that table, and D and trimming were inferred from the DNA itself. This sample comprises some 350,000 clones, 80% to 90% of them detected only once. Of the sample, less than 1.2% is held by the ten largest clones.

The origin of this receptor is a man aged 18 to 29 who had recovered from COVID-19. The sequenced material came from PBMCs or T cells enriched from blood (not recorded which).

The CDR3 protein: CASGSTGTGSHF. The nucleotide sequence is TGTGCTAGTGGTTCAACAGGGACAGGGTCCCACTTT. This sequence uses TRBV12-5 and TRBJ1-6, with 9 bases aligning to TRBD1. The germline V gene sets CDR1 to LGHNT and CDR2 to FRNRAP. Relative to germline, V is missing 4 bases and J is missing 18 bases, with 7 bases of the junction outside any gene match. Including cysteine and phenylalanine, the CDR3 has 12 amino acids. Only the CDR3 DNA stays, 36 bases, in frame from base 1.